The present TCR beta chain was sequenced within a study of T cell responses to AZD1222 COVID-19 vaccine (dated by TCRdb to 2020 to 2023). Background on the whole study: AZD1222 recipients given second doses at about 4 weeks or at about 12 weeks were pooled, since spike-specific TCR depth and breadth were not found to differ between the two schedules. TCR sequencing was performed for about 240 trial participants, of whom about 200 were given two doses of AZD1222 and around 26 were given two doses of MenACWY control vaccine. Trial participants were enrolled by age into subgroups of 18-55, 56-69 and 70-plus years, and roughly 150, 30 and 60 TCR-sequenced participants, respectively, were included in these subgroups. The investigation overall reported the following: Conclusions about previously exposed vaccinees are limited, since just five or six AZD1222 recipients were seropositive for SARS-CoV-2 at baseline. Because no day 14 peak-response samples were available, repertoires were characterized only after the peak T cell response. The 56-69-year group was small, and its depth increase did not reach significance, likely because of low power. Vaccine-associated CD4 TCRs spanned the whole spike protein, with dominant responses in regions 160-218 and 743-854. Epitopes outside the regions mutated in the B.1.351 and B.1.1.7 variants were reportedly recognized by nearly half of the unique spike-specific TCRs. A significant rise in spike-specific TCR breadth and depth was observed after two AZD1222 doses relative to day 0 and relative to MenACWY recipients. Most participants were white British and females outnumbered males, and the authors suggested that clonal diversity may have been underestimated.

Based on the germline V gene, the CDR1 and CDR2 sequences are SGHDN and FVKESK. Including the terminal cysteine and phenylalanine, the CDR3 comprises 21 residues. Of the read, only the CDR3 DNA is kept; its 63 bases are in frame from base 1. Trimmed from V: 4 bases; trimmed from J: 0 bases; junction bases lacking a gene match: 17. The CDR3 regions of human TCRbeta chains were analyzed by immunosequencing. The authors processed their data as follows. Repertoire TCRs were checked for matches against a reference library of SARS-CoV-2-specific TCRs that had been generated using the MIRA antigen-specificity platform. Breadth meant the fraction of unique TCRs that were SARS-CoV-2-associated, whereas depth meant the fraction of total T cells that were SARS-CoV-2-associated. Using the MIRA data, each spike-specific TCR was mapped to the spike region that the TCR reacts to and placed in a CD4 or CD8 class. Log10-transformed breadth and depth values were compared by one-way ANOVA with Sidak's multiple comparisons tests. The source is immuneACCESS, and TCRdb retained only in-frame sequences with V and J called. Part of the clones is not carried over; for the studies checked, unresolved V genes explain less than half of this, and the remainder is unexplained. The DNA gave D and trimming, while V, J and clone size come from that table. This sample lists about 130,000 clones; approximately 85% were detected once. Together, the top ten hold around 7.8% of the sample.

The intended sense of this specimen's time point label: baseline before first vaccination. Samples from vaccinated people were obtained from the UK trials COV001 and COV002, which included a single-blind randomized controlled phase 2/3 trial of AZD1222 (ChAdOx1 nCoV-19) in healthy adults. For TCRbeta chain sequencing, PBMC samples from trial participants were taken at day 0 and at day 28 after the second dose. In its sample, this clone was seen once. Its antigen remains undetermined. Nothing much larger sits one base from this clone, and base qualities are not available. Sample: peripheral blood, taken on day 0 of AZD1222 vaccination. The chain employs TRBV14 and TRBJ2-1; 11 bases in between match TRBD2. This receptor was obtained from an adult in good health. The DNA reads TGTGCCAGCAGCCCGGGACGGGGGGGACTAGCGGAGTCGGGCTCCTACAATGAGCAGTTCTTC. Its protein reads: CASSPGRGGLAESGSYNEQFF.